Sequencing of this TCR beta chain was carried out in a study of blood T cell repertoires in COVID-19. Across the whole study: Samples taken during acute and convalescent COVID-19 were collected in the United States, Italy and Spain.

Original handling: Cell counts per sample came from amplifying reference gene primers. TCRdb keeps only in-frame clones here, not all; method: immunoSEQ multiplex PCR. The V and J calls and clone size were taken over from that table, and D and trimming were inferred from the DNA. The sample holds around 30,000 clones; over 75% are singletons and the top ten take around 17%. V was cut by 2 bases and J by 1 base, with 6 bases left in between. CDR1 and CDR2 from the germline V gene are MDHEN and SYDVKM. This CDR3 is built from 14 residues. Sequences were obtained from peripheral blood. The TCR comes from a woman in her fifties or sixties with active COVID-19. The V gene is TRBV28, the J gene TRBJ2-1, with D hard to call. CDR3 bases: TGTGCCAGCAGTTTAGCGAATTCCTACAATGAGCAGTTCTTC. Its protein product is CASSLANSYNEQFF.